This TCR beta chain was sequenced during a study of blood T cell repertoires in COVID-19. Overall study context: Sites across the United States, Italy and Spain contributed samples from acute and convalescent COVID-19.

Per germline, CDR1 MDHEN and CDR2 SYDVKM. V gave up 7 bases and J gave up 7 bases; unmatched junction bases: 14. The CDR3 is made up of 15 amino acids. In Seattle, patients joined the study during active infection and were tracked longitudinally. In the source study's methods: Amplification with reference gene primers provided the estimates of nucleated cell counts. Using immunoSEQ multiplex PCR, the repertoire was profiled, and TCRdb retains in-frame clones only, with some absent. V and J calls and clone size come straight from that table; D and trimming were deduced from the DNA. The sample carries 200,000 to 300,000 clones, approximately 80% recorded once.

The chain is built from TRBV28 and TRBJ1-2; 8 bases map to TRBD1. The specimen sequenced was peripheral blood. The clonotype comes from a woman aged 80 or older with COVID-19, enrolled during active disease. This CDR3 reads CASTLIPGGERGYTF. The CDR3 bases are TGTGCCAGCACCCTCATCCCAGGGGGCGAGCGTGGCTACACCTTC.